This TCR beta chain was captured in a study of blood T cell repertoires in COVID-19. Study-level information: COVID-19 samples, acute and convalescent, were from the United States, Italy and Spain. PBMCs, B-cell-depleted T cells, or T cells were the source of the cDNA or gDNA that made up the material.

This CDR3 comprises 13 residues. Germline V lookup: CDR1 SGHRS, CDR2 YFSETQ. V lost 4 bases and J lost 8; bases outside the gene matches: 5. Original analysis: Nucleated cell number was recorded as an estimate derived from reference gene primer amplification. Sequencing used immunoSEQ multiplex PCR; TCRdb keeps in-frame clones, though not all of them. D and trimming were read from the DNA, whereas the V and J calls and clone size are those reported in that table. Among under 60,000 clones, 90% to 95% were seen once, and the ten largest hold 3.9%. The sample consisted of peripheral blood. This sequence joins TRBV5-1 and TRBJ1-4; 7 bases fit TRBD1. This receptor was taken from a man aged 45 to 65 with acute or convalescent COVID-19. Written as DNA, the CDR3 is TGCGCCAGCAGCCCTGGGACAGCAGAAAAACTGTTTTTT. It codes for CASSPGTAEKLFF.